Listed below are T cell receptor beta chains from one sample, sequenced in a study of cytomegalovirus exposure and HLA in healthy donors. Using immunoSEQ multiplex PCR, the repertoire was profiled, and TCRdb retains in-frame clones only, with some absent. This table holds about 170,000 clones, around 85% found once. Sequenced sample: PBMCs. The source is a male donor in good health and CMV-seronegative. The CDR3 runs from the conserved cysteine through the conserved F or W. The D gene is left open where the match is weak. Clone size is not always given. Where it is, it says once, few, many or a class for expanded clones.

>-|TRBJ1-6|TRBV19|-
TGTGCCAGTAGTATTCCAACAGGGTTGAATTCACCCCTCCACTTT
CASSIPTGLNSPLHF
>-|TRBJ1-1|TRBV6-6|-
TGTGCCAGCAGTTCGGGGGGTATGAACACTGAAGCTTTCTTT
CASSSGGMNTEAFF
>-|TRBJ1-1|TRBV2|-
TGTGCCTCAGACAGGAGTTTGAACACTGAAGCTTTCTTT
CASDRSLNTEAFF
>few|TRBJ1-4|TRBV5-1|TRBD1
TGCGCCAGCTCACGGACAGGGCAGGATGAAAAACTGTTTTTT
CASSRTGQDEKLFF
>-|TRBJ1-2|TRBV5-6|TRBD1
TGTGCCAGCAGCTCATACGACAGGGCCCTTAACTATGGCTACACCTTC
CASSSYDRALNYGYTF
>-|TRBJ2-3|TRBV9|-
TGTGCCAGCAGCCTCCCCCCCGACCCGGTTGGAGGTACGCAGTATTTT
CASSLPPDPVGGTQYF
>-|TRBJ1-2|TRBV29-1|TRBD1
TGCAGCGTCGGGGGGGACAGGGAGAATGGCTACACCTTC
CSVGGDRENGYTF
>few|TRBJ2-5|TRBV6-1|-
TGTGCCAGCGGCGGTCGGAGGTTTGAGACCCAGTACTTC
CASGGRRFETQYF
>once|TRBJ2-4|TRBV13|-
TGTGCCAGCAGCCCCGGGGCCAAAAACATTCAGTACTTC
CASSPGAKNIQYF
>once|TRBJ1-2|TRBV6-1|-
TGTGCCAGCAGTGAAGGAGAATATGGCTACACCTTC
CASSEGEYGYTF
>-|TRBJ1-3|TRBV2|TRBD1
TGTGCCAGCAGCCCTTCGACAGGGGTCTCTGGAAACACCATATATTTT
CASSPSTGVSGNTIYF
>-|TRBJ2-3|TRBV30|TRBD1
TGTGCCTGGGGGGAGGGGACAGGGGGCTTGGATACGCAGTATTTT
CAWGEGTGGLDTQYF
>-|TRBJ2-4|TRBV29-1|TRBD1
TGCAGCGTTAGGGACAGCATAGCCAAAAACATTCAGTACTTC
CSVRDSIAKNIQYF
>-|TRBJ1-1|TRBV7-9|-
TGTGCCAGCAGCTTAGGTGGGCAGAACACTGAAGCTTTCTTT
CASSLGGQNTEAFF
>few|TRBJ2-1|TRBV7-8|TRBD1
TGTGCCAGCAGCGGCGAACAGGGGATAGATTACAATGAGCAGTTCTTC
CASSGEQGIDYNEQFF
>-|TRBJ1-4|TRBV12-5|-
TGTGCTAGTGGCCCGGGTTCAAATAATGAAAAACTGTTTTTT
CASGPGSNNEKLFF
>-|TRBJ2-1|TRBV4-2|TRBD2
TGTGCCAGCAGCCAAGAGATTGGACTAGACGGAAATGAGCAGTTCTTC
CASSQEIGLDGNEQFF
>-|TRBJ2-7|TRBV19|-
TGTGCCAGTAGTATAAGTTTGGAGGGAACGGCTTACGAGCAGTACTTC
CASSISLEGTAYEQYF
>-|TRBJ2-5|TRBV6-9|-
TGTGCCAGCAGTCCCGGGACATACCGGTCGGAGACCCAGTACTTC
CASSPGTYRSETQYF
>-|TRBJ1-2|TRBV2|TRBD1
TGTGCCAGCGGTTCCGGGACAGGGGTTGGCTACACCTTC
CASGSGTGVGYTF
>once|TRBJ2-7|TRBV25-1|TRBD1
TGTGCCAGCAGTGATCGACAGGGGACCTACGAGCAGTACTTC
CASSDRQGTYEQYF
>-|TRBJ2-7|TRBV18|-
TGTGCCAGCTCACGTGGCAGCTCCTACGAGCAGTACTTC
CASSRGSSYEQYF
>-|TRBJ1-6|TRBV4-2|-
TGTGCCAGCAGCTTCGAAACAGGGTCGTTTTGGAATTCACCCCTCCACTTT
CASSFETGSFWNSPLHF
>-|TRBJ2-3|TRBV19|TRBD2
TGTGCCAGTAGTGCGACTAGCGGGGGCACAGATACGCAGTATTTT
CASSATSGGTDTQYF
>-|TRBJ2-5|TRBV5-1|-
TGCGCCAGCAGCTTACCGGGTCGGGAGACCCAGTACTTC
CASSLPGRETQYF
>-|TRBJ2-7|TRBV18|TRBD2
TGTGCCAGCTCACCCGGTAGCGGGGGGCCCTACGAGCAGTACTTC
CASSPGSGGPYEQYF
>-|TRBJ2-7|TRBV10-3|-
TGTGCCATCAGTATTTACCGGGACACTACCTACGAGCAGTACTTC
CAISIYRDTTYEQYF
>few|TRBJ1-1|TRBV4-1|-
TGCGCCAGCAGCCCGGGACATCCGAACACTGAAGCTTTCTTT
CASSPGHPNTEAFF
>once|TRBJ1-5|TRBV2|-
TGTGCCAGCAGTGAGTCCGGCAATCAGCCCCAGCATTTT
CASSESGNQPQHF
>-|TRBJ1-3|TRBV5-1|TRBD1
TGCGCCAGCAGCTTGCGTCCAGGGGGATCCTCTGGAAACACCATATATTTT
CASSLRPGGSSGNTIYF
>-|TRBJ2-1|TRBV6-6|-
TGTGCCAGCAGGGTCTCTAGCACCAATGAGCAGTTCTTC
CASRVSSTNEQFF
>-|TRBJ2-2|TRBV6-5|TRBD1
TGTGCCAGCAGTCGGGACAGGAACACCGGGGAGCTGTTTTTT
CASSRDRNTGELFF
>-|TRBJ1-6|TRBV6-5|TRBD1
TGTGCCAGCAGCCGACAGGGTGATTCACCCCTCCACTTT
CASSRQGDSPLHF
>few|TRBJ1-1|TRBV6-1|-
TGTGCCAGCAGTGTACAGGTTAACACTGAAGCTTTCTTT
CASSVQVNTEAFF
>-|TRBJ2-3|TRBV13|TRBD1
TGTGCCAGCAGCTTTCGACAGGGAAACACAGATACGCAGTATTTT
CASSFRQGNTDTQYF
>once|TRBJ1-4|TRBV27|TRBD1
TGTGCCAGCACCCCGAGGGGAAGGGGGCGTCATGAAAAACTGTTTTTT
CASTPRGRGRHEKLFF
>few|TRBJ2-3|TRBV7-2|-
TGTGCCAGCAGCGCCGCCTCGACGGGGAGCCTCCAGTATTTT
CASSAASTGSLQYF